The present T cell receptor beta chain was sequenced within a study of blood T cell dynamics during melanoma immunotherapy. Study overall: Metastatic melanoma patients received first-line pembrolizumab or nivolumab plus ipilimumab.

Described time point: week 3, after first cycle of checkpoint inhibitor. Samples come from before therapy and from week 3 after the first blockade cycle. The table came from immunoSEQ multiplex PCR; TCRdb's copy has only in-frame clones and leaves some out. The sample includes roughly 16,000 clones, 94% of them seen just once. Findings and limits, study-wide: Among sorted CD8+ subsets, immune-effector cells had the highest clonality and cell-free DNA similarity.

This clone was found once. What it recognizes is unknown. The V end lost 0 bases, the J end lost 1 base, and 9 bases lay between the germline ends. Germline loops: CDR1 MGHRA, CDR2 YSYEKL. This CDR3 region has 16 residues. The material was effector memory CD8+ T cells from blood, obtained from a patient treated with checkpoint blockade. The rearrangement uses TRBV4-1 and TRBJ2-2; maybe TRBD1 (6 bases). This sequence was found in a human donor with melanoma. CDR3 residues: CASSQEGGWNTGELFF. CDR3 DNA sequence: TGCGCCAGCAGCCAAGAAGGGGGATGGAACACCGGGGAGCTGTTTTTT.